This T cell receptor (beta chain) was sequenced in a study of blood T cell repertoires in COVID-19. About the study: Collection of acute and convalescent COVID-19 samples took place in the United States, Italy and Spain.

Measured with immunoSEQ multiplex PCR; TCRdb has only the in-frame clones, and not every one. This sample has some 130,000 clones, with 75% to 90% found just once. CDR3 length: 14 amino acids. Trimming removed 6 bases from V and 5 bases from J; junction bases left unmatched: 6. Germline lookup yields CDR1 SNHLY and CDR2 FYNNEI. Source material: peripheral blood. J is TRBJ2-7 and V is TRBV2; 11 nucleotides align to TRBD1. The receptor's source is a human donor in a cohort sampled during active COVID-19. DNA for the CDR3: TGTGCCAGCAGAGCCGGGACAGGGGGGAACGAGCAGTACTTC. Translated, it gives CASRAGTGGNEQYF.